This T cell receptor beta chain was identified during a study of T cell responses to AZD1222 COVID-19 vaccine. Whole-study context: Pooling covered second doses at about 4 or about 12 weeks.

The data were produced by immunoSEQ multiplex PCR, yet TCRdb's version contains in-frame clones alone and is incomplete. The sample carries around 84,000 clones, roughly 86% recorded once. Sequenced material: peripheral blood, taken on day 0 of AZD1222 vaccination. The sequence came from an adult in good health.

DNA for the CDR3: TGTGCCAGCTCACGGGGCTTAAGCGGGAGCACAGATACGCAGTATTTT. Amino acids: CASSRGLSGSTDTQYF. The rearrangement links TRBV18 to TRBJ2-3; tentatively, D is TRBD2 (6 bases). Germline V CDR1 and CDR2: KGHSH, LQKENI. Trimming shortened V by 4 bases and J by 0 bases, and 14 bases separated the two germline ends. The CDR3 spans 16 residues.